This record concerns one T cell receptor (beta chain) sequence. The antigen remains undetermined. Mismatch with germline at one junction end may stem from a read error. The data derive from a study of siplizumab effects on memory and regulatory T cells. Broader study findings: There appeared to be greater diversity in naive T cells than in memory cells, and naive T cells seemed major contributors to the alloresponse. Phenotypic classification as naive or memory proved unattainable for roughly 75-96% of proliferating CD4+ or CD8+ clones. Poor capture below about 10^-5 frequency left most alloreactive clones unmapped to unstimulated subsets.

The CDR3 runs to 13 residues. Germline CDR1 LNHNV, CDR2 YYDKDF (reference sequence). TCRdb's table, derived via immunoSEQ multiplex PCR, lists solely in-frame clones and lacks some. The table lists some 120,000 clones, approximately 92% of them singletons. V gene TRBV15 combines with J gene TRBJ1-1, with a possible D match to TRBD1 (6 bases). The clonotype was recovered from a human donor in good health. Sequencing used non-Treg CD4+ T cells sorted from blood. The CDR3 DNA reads TGTGCCACCGGCAGGGGTATGAACACTGAAGCTTTCTTT. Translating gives CATGRGMNTEAFF.